The 22 T cell receptor beta chains below come from one sample, sequenced in a study of T cells after yellow fever vaccination. TCRdb processed the 5' RACE reads anew with MiXCR; each CDR3 protein has one entry. The sample lists approximately 300,000 distinct CDR3 sequences, approximately 12% occurring once. Here the sequenced sample was CD4+ T cells sorted from PBMCs, taken 45 days after the yellow fever booster vaccination. These receptors were obtained from a man between 18 and 35 years old who received the YFV17D yellow fever vaccine.

This chain joins TRBV20-1 and TRBJ1-5; D unclear. This CDR3 is 13 amino acids long. Germline lookup yields CDR1 DFQATT and CDR2 SNEGSKA (reference sequence). Trimming stripped 3 bases from V and 4 bases from J, with 10 bases between. The chain's CDR3 is CSASPAGNQPQHF. The CDR3 nucleotides read TGCAGTGCTAGTCCGGCCGGTAATCAGCCCCAGCATTTT.

The rearrangement uses TRBV4-2 and TRBJ1-6; D is perhaps TRBD1 (5 bases). With 3 bases removed from V and 16 bases from J, the gap between germline ends came to 19 bases. This CDR3 is built from 14 residues. CDR1 LGHNA and CDR2 YNFKEQ come from the germline V gene. The CDR3 DNA reads TGTGCCAGCAGCCAGGATCGAAGAGGGGACTATCTCCACTTT. Residues: CASSQDRRGDYLHF.

The chain recombines TRBV4-3 with TRBJ2-3, with D unclear. V dropped 2 bases and J dropped 0 bases, with 12 bases sitting between them. CDR3 length: 16 residues. Germline CDR1 and CDR2: LGHNA and YSLEER. The CDR3 DNA follows: TGCGCCAGCAGCCAACAGCCCCGAACTAGCACAGATACGCAGTATTTT. Translated, it gives CASSQQPRTSTDTQYF.

The chain couples TRBV10-3 to TRBJ1-2, with a weak D call TRBD1 (5 bases). Trimming removed 10 bases from V and 0 bases from J, with 9 bases in between. This CDR3 is built from 12 residues. CDR1 and CDR2 from the germline V gene are ENHRY and SYGVKD. This chain's CDR3 is CATAGTNYGYTF. In DNA, the CDR3 is TGTGCCACCGCAGGGACTAACTATGGCTACACCTTC.

The chain combines TRBV7-2 with TRBJ2-7, with D perhaps TRBD2 (5 bases). The CDR3 totals 13 residues. Germline values: CDR1 SGHTA, CDR2 FQGNSA. The V end was cut by 5 bases, the J end by 2 bases, with 10 bases between. The CDR3 DNA sequence: TGTGCCAGCAGCGTGGACTTCCCCTACGAGCAGTACTTC. This codes for CASSVDFPYEQYF.

This clonotype came up many times. This chain links TRBV5-7 with TRBJ1-4; D perhaps matches TRBD1 (5 bases). TRBV5-7 is filed as an ORF, its function uncertain. CDR3 size: 16 residues. The V end lost 3 bases, the J end lost 0 bases, and 12 bases lay between the germline ends. The CDR3 nucleotides are TGTGCCAGCAGCTGCTCCGGGGCCGCAACTAATGAAAAACTGTTTTTT. Protein: CASSCSGAATNEKLFF.

The table lists this clonotype with a few counts. The chain carries TRBV7-2 and TRBJ2-1, with 9 bases identical to TRBD1. In germline, CDR1 is SGHTA, CDR2 FQGNSA. Unmatched junction bases numbered 5, after V lost 1 base and J lost 7 bases. This CDR3 has 15 residues. The CDR3 DNA is TGTGCCAGCAGCTTAGGGACAGGGGAATGGAATGAGCAGTTCTTC. Protein product: CASSLGTGEWNEQFF.

This clonotype has a count of ten or more. The chain couples TRBV4-3 to TRBJ2-5, with TRBD2 as a possible D gene (7 bases). The CDR3 contains 16 residues. The V gene's germline CDR1 is LGHNA and CDR2 YSLEER. The ends were cut back, 0 bases at V and 2 bases at J, with 13 bases in the middle. The CDR3 loop reads CASSQEYRGAQETQYF. CDR3 DNA sequence: TGCGCCAGCAGCCAAGAATACCGGGGGGCACAAGAGACCCAGTACTTC.

This clonotype was picked up a small number of times. CDR3 sequence reads: CAISESKLVVTEQYF. DNA for the CDR3: TGTGCCATCAGTGAGTCGAAACTAGTCGTAACCGAGCAGTACTTC. The chain links TRBV10-3 to TRBJ2-7; possible D gene TRBD2, 5 bases. V dropped 0 bases and J dropped 6 bases, with 15 bases sitting between them. Germline lookup yields CDR1 ENHRY and CDR2 SYGVKD. The CDR3 spans 15 residues.

This clonotype has a handful of counts. This chain connects TRBV10-3 to TRBJ1-2; tentatively, D is TRBD1 (6 bases). The CDR3 length is 13 residues. Germline V gene lookup returns CDR1 ENHRY and CDR2 SYGVKD. Trimming removed 8 bases from V and 2 bases from J, with 12 bases in between. The CDR3: CAISLGANYGYTF. DNA for the CDR3: TGTGCCATCTCTTTGGGGGCCAACTATGGCTACACCTTC.

This clonotype was detected a few times. This chain links TRBV12-3 or TRBV12-4 with TRBJ2-3; tentative D call: TRBD2 (6 bases). The CDR3 covers 16 residues. V lost 7 bases, J lost 0 bases, and 17 bases lay in between. CDR3 amino acids: CASKLQVGGSTDTQYF. CDR3 sequence (DNA): TGTGCCAGCAAACTACAGGTCGGGGGTAGCACAGATACGCAGTATTTT.

The rearrangement uses TRBV5-1 and TRBJ1-1; D possibly corresponds to TRBD1 (5 bases). The CDR3 is made up of 14 amino acids. Trimming pared 2 bases from V and 8 bases from J, leaving 16 bases between. Germline loops: CDR1 SGHRS, CDR2 YFSETQ. CDR3 residues: CASSLYRDSWEAFF. The CDR3 bases are TGCGCCAGCAGCTTATACCGGGACTCTTGGGAAGCTTTCTTT.

This clonotype was counted only a few times. The chain couples TRBV6-6 to TRBJ2-3; D remains unclear. V was pared by 6 bases and J by 3 bases, with 10 bases between. The CDR3 extends over 13 amino acids. CDR1 and CDR2 (germline): MNHNY, SVGAGI (reference sequence). CDR3 protein: CASRPIETDTQYF. In nucleotides, the CDR3 is TGTGCCAGCAGACCAATAGAGACAGATACGCAGTATTTT.

This clonotype was picked up a small number of times. DNA for the CDR3: TGTGCCAGCAGCTACGGACAGCAGCCTAATGAAAAACTGTTTTTT. This encodes CASSYGQQPNEKLFF. The V gene is TRBV9, the J gene TRBJ1-4; D possibly corresponds to TRBD1 (6 bases). Germline V gene sequence: CDR1 SGDLS, CDR2 YYNGEE. Trimming removed 4 bases from V and 3 bases from J, with 13 bases in between. The CDR3 covers 15 residues.

This sequence joins TRBV7-2 and TRBJ1-5; TRBD1 is a possible D gene (6 bases). The V gene's germline CDR1 is SGHTA and CDR2 FQGNSA. This CDR3 is built from 14 residues. The V gene lost 4 bases and the J gene lost 3 bases, with 10 bases spanning the gap. The CDR3 DNA reads as TGTGCCAGCAGCTCTACAGGGAACAATCAGCCCCAGCATTTT. It translates to CASSSTGNNQPQHF.

This clonotype was picked up many times. This chain links TRBV7-9 with TRBJ1-3, with D tentatively TRBD1 (6 bases). This CDR3 is built from 14 residues. V gave up 6 bases and J gave up 0 bases, with 9 bases separating them. Germline loops: CDR1 SEHNR, CDR2 FQNEAQ (reference sequence). CDR3 DNA: TGTGCCAGCAGTTGGACAGCCTCTGGAAACACCATATATTTT. Translating it yields CASSWTASGNTIYF.

CDR3 DNA: TGCAGTGCTAGATCCGGGACAGGGGACACTGAAGCTTTCTTT. The encoded protein is CSARSGTGDTEAFF. This chain connects TRBV20-1 to TRBJ1-1; 10 bases match TRBD1. Germline CDR1 and CDR2: DFQATT and SNEGSKA (reference sequence). The CDR3 is 14 residues long. V trimming: 2 bases; J trimming: 3 bases; junction bases outside the gene matches: 3.

The chain carries TRBV9 and TRBJ2-7; a weak D match, TRBD1 (6 bases). The V gene's germline CDR1 is SGDLS and CDR2 YYNGEE. The length of the CDR3 is 14 residues. The V and J ends lost 3 bases and 5 bases respectively, with 15 bases between them. CDR3 in DNA: TGTGCCAGCAGCGGTCTGGTGGGGGCCCACGAGCAGTACTTC. Translating it yields CASSGLVGAHEQYF. The full variable domain, in which reference TRBV9 and TRBJ2-7 provide the parts outside the CDR3, is DSGVTQTPKHLITATGQRVTLRCSPRSGDLSVYWYQQSLDQGLQFLIQYYNGEERAKGNILERFSAQQFPDLHSELNLSSLELGDSALYFCASSGLVGAHEQYFGPGTRLTVT.

There are a few counts of this clonotype. This sequence joins TRBV7-2 and TRBJ1-1; TRBD1 agrees at 7 bases. The germline V gene encodes CDR1 SGHTA and CDR2 FQGNSA. This CDR3 has 14 amino acids. The junction had 6 bases not matched to a gene; V was cut back by 3 bases and J by 5 bases. The chain's CDR3 is CASSLDRIGTEAFF. The CDR3, as DNA: TGTGCCAGCAGCTTGGACAGGATTGGTACTGAAGCTTTCTTT. The variable domain in full, completed from reference TRBV7-2 and TRBJ1-1, reads GAGVSQSPSNKVTEKGKDVELRCDPISGHTALYWYRQSLGQGLEFLIYFQGNSAPDKSGLPSDRFSAERTGGSVSTLTIQRTQQEDSAVYLCASSLDRIGTEAFFGQGTRLTVV.

The V gene is TRBV18, the J gene TRBJ2-7, with D tentatively TRBD2 (6 bases). The CDR3 runs to 13 residues. The germline CDR1 and CDR2 sequences are KGHSH and LQKENI. V lost 3 bases, J lost 5 bases, and 11 bases lay in between. The CDR3 sequence: CASSPGSGDEQYF. In DNA, the CDR3 is TGTGCCAGCTCACCGGGGTCGGGGGACGAGCAGTACTTC.

This clonotype was seen a handful of times. This chain uses TRBV12-3 or TRBV12-4 with TRBJ1-1; 7 bases are shared with TRBD1. The CDR3 is 15 residues long. With 5 bases clipped from V and 1 base from J, the junction kept 7 bases outside the gene matches. CDR3 loop: CASSQDRVGNTEAFF. Here the CDR3 DNA reads TGTGCCAGCAGTCAAGACAGGGTTGGGAACACTGAAGCTTTCTTT.

The V gene is TRBV5-1, the J gene TRBJ1-1; TRBD1 might be the D (5 bases). The CDR3 has 16 amino acids. Trimming shortened V by 0 bases and J by 4 bases, and 16 bases separated the two germline ends. Germline V CDR1 and CDR2: SGHRS, YFSETQ. CDR3 coding DNA: TGCGCCAGCAGCTTGGCCGTCGGGGGTGCCTCCACTGAAGCTTTCTTT. Protein product: CASSLAVGGASTEAFF.